This T cell receptor beta chain derives from a study of OX40 agonist ivuxolimab in advanced cancers. Findings of the study overall: In CD8+ T cells, expanded clones were on average more numerous than in CD4+. The study did not work out the antigen specificity of the expanded peripheral T cells.

Data came from immunoSEQ multiplex PCR; TCRdb stores just in-frame clones and leaves some out. The table has about 62,000 clones, roughly 85% seen once. Deletions cut 8 bases from V and 7 bases from J, with 17 bases between. The CDR3 extends over 13 amino acids. Germline V gene lookup returns CDR1 SGHAT and CDR2 FQNNGV. Concerning this clone: Its antigen remains unidentified.

J is TRBJ2-5 and V is TRBV11-2; possible D gene TRBD2, 5 bases. Sample: CD4+ or CD8+ T cells sorted from blood, taken in a trial of the OX40 agonist ivuxolimab. This TCR was sampled from an adult with an advanced solid tumor such as melanoma, head and neck, liver or kidney cancer. The CDR3 here is CASSVNRDGTQYF. In DNA form, the CDR3 reads TGTGCCAGCTCCGTCAACCGGGATGGGACCCAGTACTTC. Full variable domain (remainder filled in from reference TRBV11-2 and TRBJ2-5): EAGVAQSPRYKIIEKRQSVAFWCNPISGHATLYWYQQILGQGPKLLIQFQNNGVVDDSQLPKDRFSAERLKGVDSTLKIQPAKLEDSAVYLCASSVNRDGTQYFGPGTRLLVL.